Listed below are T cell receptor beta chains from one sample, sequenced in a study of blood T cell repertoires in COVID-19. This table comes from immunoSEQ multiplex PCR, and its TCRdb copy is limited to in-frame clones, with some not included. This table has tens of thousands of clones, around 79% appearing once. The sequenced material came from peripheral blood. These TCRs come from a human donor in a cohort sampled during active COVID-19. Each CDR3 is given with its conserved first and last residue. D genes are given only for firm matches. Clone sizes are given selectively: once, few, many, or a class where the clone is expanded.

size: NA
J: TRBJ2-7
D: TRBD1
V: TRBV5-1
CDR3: CASSAHPGQGTYEQYF
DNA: TGCGCCAGCAGCGCACACCCGGGACAGGGAACCTACGAGCAGTACTTC

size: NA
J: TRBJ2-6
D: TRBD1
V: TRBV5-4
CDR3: CASSPGTVTRSYSGANVLTF
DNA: TGTGCCAGCAGCCCCGGGACAGTGACACGAAGTTACTCTGGGGCCAACGTCCTGACTTTC

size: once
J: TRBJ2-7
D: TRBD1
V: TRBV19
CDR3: CASSPMTGNEQYF
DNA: TGTGCCAGTAGTCCAATGACAGGGAACGAGCAGTACTTC

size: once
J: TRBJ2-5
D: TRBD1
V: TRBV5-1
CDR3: CASSGWDRGQETQYF
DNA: TGCGCCAGCAGCGGGTGGGACAGGGGTCAAGAGACCCAGTACTTC

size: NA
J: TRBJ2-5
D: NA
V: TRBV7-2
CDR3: CASSLVAAETQYF
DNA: TGTGCCAGCAGCTTAGTTGCGGCAGAGACCCAGTACTTC

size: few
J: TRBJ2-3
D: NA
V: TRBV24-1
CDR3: CATSDPGRGQDTQYF
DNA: TGTGCCACCAGTGACCCGGGCCGAGGACAAGATACGCAGTATTTT

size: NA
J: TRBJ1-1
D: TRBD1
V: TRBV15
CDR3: CATSSDRGSTEAFF
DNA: TGTGCCACCAGCAGTGACAGGGGAAGCACTGAAGCTTTCTTT

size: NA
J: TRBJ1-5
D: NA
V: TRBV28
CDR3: CAILRGGAGVNQPQHF
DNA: TGTGCCATCCTCCGAGGGGGGGCCGGTGTCAATCAGCCCCAGCATTTT

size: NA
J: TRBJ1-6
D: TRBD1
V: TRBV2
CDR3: CASTNTPGTGAPLHF
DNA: TGTGCCAGCACAAACACCCCCGGGACAGGGGCTCCCCTCCACTTT

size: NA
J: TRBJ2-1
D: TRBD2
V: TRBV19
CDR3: CASSSAGGFGEQFF
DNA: TGTGCCAGTAGTAGCGCGGGGGGTTTTGGCGAGCAGTTCTTC

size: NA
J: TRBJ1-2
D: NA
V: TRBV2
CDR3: CASSESAINYGYTF
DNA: TGTGCCAGCAGTGAATCCGCGATTAACTATGGCTACACCTTC

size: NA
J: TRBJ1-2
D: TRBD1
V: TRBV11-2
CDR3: CASSLAQNRGRYGYTF
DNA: TGTGCCAGCAGCTTAGCCCAAAACAGGGGCCGGTATGGCTACACCTTC

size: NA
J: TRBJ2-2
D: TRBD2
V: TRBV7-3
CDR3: CASSLTGLATGELFF
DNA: TGTGCCAGCAGCTTAACGGGACTAGCCACCGGGGAGCTGTTTTTT

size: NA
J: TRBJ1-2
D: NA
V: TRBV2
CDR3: CASSEVPDYGYTF
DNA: TGTGCCAGCAGTGAAGTCCCAGACTATGGCTACACCTTC

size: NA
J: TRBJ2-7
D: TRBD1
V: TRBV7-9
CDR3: CASSLWTGWDEQYF
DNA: TGTGCCAGCAGCTTATGGACAGGGTGGGACGAGCAGTACTTC

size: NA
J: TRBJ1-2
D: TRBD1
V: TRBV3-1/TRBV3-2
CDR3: CASRFQGATGYTF
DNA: TGTGCCAGCAGGTTCCAGGGGGCAACTGGCTACACCTTC

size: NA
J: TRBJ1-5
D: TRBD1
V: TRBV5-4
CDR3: CASSLGGQDNQPQHF
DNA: TGTGCCAGCAGCTTGGGGGGACAGGACAATCAGCCCCAGCATTTT

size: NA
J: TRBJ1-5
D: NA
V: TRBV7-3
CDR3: CASSSSGGANQPQHF
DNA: TGTGCCAGCAGTTCAAGTGGAGGGGCAAATCAGCCCCAGCATTTT

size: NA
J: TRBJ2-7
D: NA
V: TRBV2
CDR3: CASRVPRGSYEQYF
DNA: TGTGCCAGCAGGGTCCCCCGGGGCTCCTACGAGCAGTACTTC

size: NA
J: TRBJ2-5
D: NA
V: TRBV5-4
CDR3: CASSPELAQQETQYF
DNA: TGTGCCAGCAGCCCGGAGCTAGCGCAACAAGAGACCCAGTACTTC

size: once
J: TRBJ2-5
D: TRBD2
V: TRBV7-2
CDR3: CASSGRTSGSRETQYF
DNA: TGTGCCAGCAGCGGCCGGACTAGCGGGAGTAGAGAGACCCAGTACTTC

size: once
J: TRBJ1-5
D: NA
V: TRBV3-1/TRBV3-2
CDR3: CASSQGTGYSNQPQHF
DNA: TGTGCCAGCAGCCAAGGGACGGGATATAGCAATCAGCCCCAGCATTTT

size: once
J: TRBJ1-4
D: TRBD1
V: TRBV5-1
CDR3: CASKIDTGATNEKLFF
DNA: TGCGCCAGCAAGATAGACACAGGGGCAACTAATGAAAAACTGTTTTTT

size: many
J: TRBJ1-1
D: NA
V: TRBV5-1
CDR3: CASSFDRNTEAFF
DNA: TGCGCCAGCAGCTTCGATAGGAACACTGAAGCTTTCTTT

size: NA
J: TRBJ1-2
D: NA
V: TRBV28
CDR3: CASSPPGGLVYGYTF
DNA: TGTGCCAGCAGTCCCCCGGGGGGCTTAGTGTATGGCTACACCTTC

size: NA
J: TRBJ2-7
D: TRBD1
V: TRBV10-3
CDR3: CAISDPRQGATYEQYF
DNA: TGTGCCATCAGTGACCCACGACAGGGGGCAACTTACGAGCAGTACTTC

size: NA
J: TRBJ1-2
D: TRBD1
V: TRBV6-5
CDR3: CASSYSTGGVYGYTF
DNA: TGTGCCAGCAGTTACTCGACAGGGGGCGTCTATGGCTACACCTTC

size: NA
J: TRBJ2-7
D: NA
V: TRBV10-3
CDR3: CAISESSVASYEQYF
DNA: TGTGCCATCAGTGAATCATCTGTGGCCTCCTACGAGCAGTACTTC

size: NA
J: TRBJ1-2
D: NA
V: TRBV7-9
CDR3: CASSLLRVGYGYTF
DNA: TGTGCCAGCAGCTTACTCAGGGTCGGCTATGGCTACACCTTC

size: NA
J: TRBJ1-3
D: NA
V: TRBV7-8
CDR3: CASSLARGTGNTIYF
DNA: TGTGCCAGCAGCTTAGCAAGGGGGACTGGAAACACCATATATTTT

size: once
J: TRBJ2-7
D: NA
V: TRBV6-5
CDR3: CASSYRNSRDEQYF
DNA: TGTGCCAGCAGTTACCGGAATTCCAGGGACGAGCAGTACTTC

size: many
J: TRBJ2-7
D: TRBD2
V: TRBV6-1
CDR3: CASSEGAPGLAGVNYEQYF
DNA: TGTGCCAGCAGTGAAGGGGCCCCGGGACTAGCGGGAGTGAACTACGAGCAGTACTTC

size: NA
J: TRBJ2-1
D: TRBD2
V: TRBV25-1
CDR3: CASSRLAGSYNEQFF
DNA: TGTGCCAGCAGCAGACTAGCGGGCTCCTACAATGAGCAGTTCTTC

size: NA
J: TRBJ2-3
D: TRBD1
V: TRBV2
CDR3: CASSTLRQGTDTQYF
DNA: TGTGCCAGCAGTACTCTCAGACAGGGGACAGATACGCAGTATTTT

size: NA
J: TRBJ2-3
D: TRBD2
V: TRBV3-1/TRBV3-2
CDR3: CASSQDSGRAGDTQYF
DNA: TGTGCCAGCAGCCAGGACAGCGGGAGGGCCGGAGATACGCAGTATTTT

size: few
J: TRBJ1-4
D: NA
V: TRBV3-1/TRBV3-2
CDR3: CASSQVAGEGEKLFF
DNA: TGTGCCAGCAGCCAAGTTGCCGGGGAGGGGGAAAAACTGTTTTTT

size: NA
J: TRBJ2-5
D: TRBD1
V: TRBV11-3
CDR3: CASATGGRETQYF
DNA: TGTGCCAGCGCGACAGGGGGCAGGGAGACCCAGTACTTC

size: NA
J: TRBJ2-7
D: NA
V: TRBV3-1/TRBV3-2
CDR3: CASSQDRREQYF
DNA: TGTGCCAGCAGCCAAGACAGGAGGGAGCAGTACTTC

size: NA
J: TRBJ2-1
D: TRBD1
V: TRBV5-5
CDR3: CASSLRDSSYENDNEQFF
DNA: TGTGCCAGCAGCTTGCGGGACAGTTCGTACGAGAATGACAATGAGCAGTTCTTC

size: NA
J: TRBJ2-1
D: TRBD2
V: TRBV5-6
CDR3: CASSVPGLHNEQFF
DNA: TGTGCCAGCAGCGTCCCGGGACTACACAATGAGCAGTTCTTC

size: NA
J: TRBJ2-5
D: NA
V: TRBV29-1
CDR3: CSVEGGAGAGETQYF
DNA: TGCAGCGTTGAAGGGGGGGCGGGAGCCGGGGAGACCCAGTACTTC

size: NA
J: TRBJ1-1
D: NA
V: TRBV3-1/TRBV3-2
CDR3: CASSPSWVGRGTEAFF
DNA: TGTGCCAGCAGTCCTTCTTGGGTTGGAAGGGGCACTGAAGCTTTCTTT